These 30 T cell receptor beta chains originate from one sample sequenced in a study of beta chain features in type 1 diabetes. The entirety of the isolated RNA underwent reverse transcription, so expressed TCRB transcripts were sequenced. Some clones are missing from TCRdb's copy, which holds only in-frame ones; the method was immunoSEQ multiplex PCR. The data hold around 300,000 clones, with under 8.5% observed a single time. Sample: central memory CD4+ T cells from blood. These receptors were collected from a woman aged 18 to 35 in good health.

This clone was detected only a few times. The chain uses TRBV28 and TRBJ1-3, with a weak D call TRBD1 (5 bases). Germline CDR1 and CDR2: MDHEN and SYDVKM. Trimming took off 3 bases at V and 0 bases at J, with 12 bases between the two ends. The CDR3 has 16 amino acids. The CDR3 sequence is CASSFGTISSGNTIYF. As DNA, the CDR3 is TGTGCCAGCAGTTTTGGGACGATCAGCTCTGGAAACACCATATATTTT.

This clone was counted at least ten times. The V and J genes are TRBV19 and TRBJ1-1; 7 nucleotides line up with TRBD1. The germline V gene encodes CDR1 LNHDA and CDR2 SQIVND (reference sequence). There are 14 residues in the CDR3. The J segment lost 0 bases and the V segment lost 6 bases, leaving 4 bases of the junction unmatched. CDR3 residues: CASRTGTMNTEAFF. CDR3 DNA sequence: TGTGCCAGTAGGACAGGGACCATGAACACTGAAGCTTTCTTT.

The V call is TRBV5-4, the J call TRBJ2-7; D is unresolved. The V and J ends lost 4 bases and 5 bases respectively, with 13 bases between them. The CDR3 covers 13 residues. Germline values: CDR1 SGHNT, CDR2 YYREEE (reference sequence). The CDR3 nucleotides read TGTGCCAGCAGCACGGCCCGCCTCCACGAGCAGTACGTC. Translated: CASSTARLHEQYV.

This sequence joins TRBV25-1 and TRBJ1-4; 8 bases map to TRBD1. This CDR3 is 15 amino acids long. J was trimmed by 8 bases and V by 4 bases; bases with no gene match: 9. CDR1 MGHDK and CDR2 SYGVNS come from the germline V gene. CDR3 sequence reads: CASSAQDREEEKLFF. The CDR3 region has the DNA TGTGCCAGCAGTGCCCAGGACAGGGAGGAAGAAAAACTGTTTTTT.

This clone was observed a few times. This chain joins TRBV25-1 and TRBJ2-1; 10 positions match TRBD1. CDR1 is MGHDK, CDR2 SYGVNS, per germline. Unmatched junction bases numbered 16, after V lost 10 bases and J lost 4 bases. The CDR3 totals 17 residues. The CDR3 region has the DNA TGTGCCATCCCGATGAAACCGACAGGGGGCTGGTACAATGAGCAGTTCTTC. Residues: CAIPMKPTGGWYNEQFF.

Ten or more counts support this clone. The J gene is TRBJ2-7, the V gene TRBV18; TRBD2 matches 7 bases. Germline CDR1 and CDR2: KGHSH and LQKENI. The V segment lost 4 bases and the J segment 0 bases; nucleotides outside the gene matches: 3. This CDR3 is 14 amino acids long. In DNA form, the CDR3 reads TGTGCCAGCTCACAGGGAGGGGACTCCTACGAGCAGTACTTC. Translating gives CASSQGGDSYEQYF.

This clone has a handful of counts. The rearrangement uses TRBV30 and TRBJ1-2; D uncertain. The germline CDR1 and CDR2 sequences are GTSNPN and SVGIG (reference sequence). CDR3 length equals 11 residues. V dropped 5 bases and J dropped 4 bases, with 8 bases sitting between them. CDR3 bases: TGTGCCTGGTCCGCCCTCTATGGCTACACCTTC. It codes for CAWSALYGYTF.

This clone was counted at least ten times. V usage is TRBV18 and J usage is TRBJ1-4; D is undetermined. Germline CDR1 is KGHSH and CDR2 is LQKENI. Trimming removed 3 bases from V and 0 bases from J, with 11 bases in between. The CDR3 is made up of 16 amino acids. The CDR3 sequence is CASSPSSPATNEKLFF. The CDR3 DNA sequence: TGTGCCAGCTCACCGAGCAGTCCAGCAACTAATGAAAAACTGTTTTTT.

This clone was seen repeatedly, ten times or more. V usage is TRBV5-4 and J usage is TRBJ1-6; TRBD1 might be the D (5 bases). The germline gives CDR1 SGHNT, CDR2 YYREEE (reference sequence). The CDR3 sequence is 14 residues long. V shed 4 bases and J shed 8 bases, with 13 bases lying between them. Written as DNA, the CDR3 is TGTGCCAGCAGCCCGGGACGTGGGGATTCACCCCTCCACTTT. It encodes CASSPGRGDSPLHF.

The sample holds a few counts of this clone. This sequence joins TRBV7-9 and TRBJ2-7, with 9 bases lining up with TRBD1. Per the germline V gene, CDR1 is SEHNR and CDR2 is FQNEAQ (reference sequence). CDR3 size: 14 residues. The V segment lost 5 bases and the J segment 7 bases; nucleotides outside the gene matches: 9. In nucleotides, the CDR3 is TGTGCCAGCAGCCCGGGACAGGGTGTGCGGGAGCAGTACTTC. Translating gives CASSPGQGVREQYF.

This clone was observed a handful of times. V is TRBV4-3 and J is TRBJ2-2, with D hard to call. Trimming removed 3 bases from V and 2 bases from J, with 13 bases in between. Germline CDR1 and CDR2: LGHNA and YSLEER. This CDR3 is built from 16 residues. The CDR3 loop is CASSQHAGINTGELFF. The CDR3 nucleotides read TGCGCCAGCAGCCAGCATGCTGGTATCAACACCGGGGAGCTGTTTTTT.

This clone was seen a few times. The chain recombines TRBV6-5 with TRBJ2-3; 7 bases map to TRBD2. This CDR3 contains 13 residues. Trimming at V came to 5 bases and at J to 13 bases, leaving 12 bases not matched to a gene. From germline, CDR1 is MNHEY and CDR2 SVGAGI. CDR3 nucleotide sequence: TGTGCCAGCAGTAAGGGAGGGCAGGAAAGGAAGTATTTT. Translation gives CASSKGGQERKYF.

The V gene is TRBV19, the J gene TRBJ2-1, with D possibly TRBD2 on 6 matching bases. Germline CDR1 and CDR2: LNHDA and SQIVND (reference sequence). This CDR3 region has 14 residues. The V gene lost 2 bases and the J gene lost 7 bases, with 12 bases spanning the gap. For the CDR3, the DNA is TGTGCCAGTAGTATAAGACTAGTCGCGAATGAGCAGTTCTTC. It codes for CASSIRLVANEQFF.

This chain uses TRBV4-1 with TRBJ1-1; D uncertain. The CDR3 length is 14 residues. Germline V gives CDR1 MGHRA, CDR2 YSYEKL. V dropped 3 bases and J dropped 2 bases, with 10 bases sitting between them. The CDR3 bases are TGCGCCAGCAGCCAGATCAGCAGCAACACTGAAGCTTTCTTT. Its protein is CASSQISSNTEAFF.

The chain combines TRBV5-1 with TRBJ1-2, with TRBD1 identical over 8 bases. Germline lookup yields CDR1 SGHRS and CDR2 YFSETQ. The J segment lost 7 bases and the V segment lost 4 bases, leaving 33 bases of the junction unmatched. There are 22 residues in the CDR3. The CDR3 region is CASSTSSDSPGGASRRGRGYTF. The CDR3 DNA reads TGCGCCAGCAGCACCAGCTCCGACTCTCCAGGGGGCGCGTCCCGCCGAGGACGTGGCTACACCTTC.

Only a few counts were recorded for this clone. The rearrangement uses TRBV6-1 and TRBJ1-6; no reliable D call. CDR1 and CDR2 from the germline V gene are MNHNS and SASEGT. The CDR3 is 12 residues long. With 8 bases removed from V and 6 bases from J, the gap between germline ends came to 8 bases. This chain's CDR3 is CASYARNSPLHF. The CDR3 nucleotides are TGTGCCAGCTATGCTCGTAATTCACCCCTCCACTTT.

This clone was counted only a few times. The chain combines TRBV6-6 with TRBJ2-4, with a weak D call TRBD1 (5 bases). The CDR3 has 13 amino acids. Trimming removed 7 bases at V and 9 bases at J, with 16 bases between. Germline V gene data show CDR1 as MNHNY and CDR2 as SVGAGI (reference sequence). This chain's CDR3 is CASTVDGRGIQYF. CDR3 sequence (DNA): TGTGCCAGCACTGTGGACGGAAGGGGCATTCAGTACTTC.

In its sample, this clone was seen a few times. This rearrangement joins TRBV15 to TRBJ2-2; D possibly corresponds to TRBD1 (6 bases). There are 17 residues in the CDR3. Between the trimmed V and J ends, which lost 3 bases and 1 base, there was a span of 15 bases. CDR1 and CDR2 from the germline V gene are LNHNV and YYDKDF (reference sequence). The CDR3 bases are TGTGCCACCAGCAGGAAGAGGGAGACAGGGAACACCGGGGAGCTGTTTTTT. As protein: CATSRKRETGNTGELFF.

There are a few counts of this clone. It may be a read error: a sequence one base away is much more abundant. The same CDR3 is also encoded by other DNA sequences in this sample. The chain is built from TRBV15 and TRBJ1-1, with 7 bases fitting TRBD1. CDR3 length: 15 residues. V gave up 2 bases and J gave up 2 bases; unmatched junction bases: 5. Germline CDR1 LNHNV, CDR2 YYDKDF (reference sequence). The CDR3: CATSRPGTVNTEAFF. CDR3 DNA: TGTGCCACCAGCAGACCCGGGACAGTTAACACTGAAGCTTTCTTT.

This rearrangement joins TRBV7-9 to TRBJ1-1, with 9 positions matching TRBD1. V lost 1 base and J lost 11; bases outside the gene matches: 11. Germline V lookup: CDR1 SEHNR, CDR2 FQNEAQ (reference sequence). The CDR3 has 15 residues. The CDR3 region has the DNA TGTGCCAGCAGCTTAGGATTAGGGACAGGGTATGAGGCTTTCTTT. It specifies CASSLGLGTGYEAFF.

The chain recombines TRBV7-8 with TRBJ2-1; D is undetermined. This CDR3 comprises 14 residues. The V gene's germline CDR1 is SGHVS and CDR2 FQNEAQ. The ends were cut back, 1 base at V and 4 bases at J, with 8 bases in the middle. The CDR3 nucleotides read TGTGCCAGCAGCTTAGGAGTGTTGTACAATGAGCAGTTCTTC. Its protein product is CASSLGVLYNEQFF.

Only a few counts were recorded for this clone. The V and J genes are TRBV29-1 and TRBJ2-4; D is ambiguous. The CDR3 sequence is 12 residues long. Germline lookup yields CDR1 SQVTM and CDR2 ANQGSEA. V lost 5 bases, J lost 0 bases, and 5 bases lay in between. CDR3 nucleotides: TGCAGCGTTACTGGAGCCAAAAACATTCAGTACTTC. This sequence encodes CSVTGAKNIQYF.

On this clone: The CDR3 does not close with the conserved phenylalanine or tryptophan, likely indicating a read error. The chain recombines TRBV5-4 with TRBJ2-3; 8 bases line up with TRBD2. V gave up 4 bases and J gave up 3 bases; unmatched junction bases: 13. CDR3 size: 17 residues. The germline V gene encodes CDR1 SGHNT and CDR2 YYREEE (reference sequence). Written as DNA, the CDR3 is TGTGCCAGCAGCCCTGGCATTAGCGGGACTTTGACAGATACGCAGTATTGT. It is translated as CASSPGISGTLTDTQYC.

This clone was counted a few times. The V and J genes are TRBV14 and TRBJ1-6; 7 bases line up with TRBD1. With V trimmed by 4 bases and J by 7 bases, 10 bases remained unmatched. This CDR3 region has 16 residues. The V gene's germline CDR1 is SGHDN and CDR2 FVKESK. CDR3 region: CASSLTTDRTNSPLHF. In DNA, the CDR3 is TGTGCCAGCAGCCTTACGACGGACAGGACGAATTCACCCCTCCACTTT.

The gene calls are TRBV6-1 and TRBJ2-5, with TRBD1 as a possible D gene (6 bases). In germline, CDR1 is MNHNS, CDR2 SASEGT. This CDR3 spans 14 amino acids. V was clipped by 6 bases and J by 4 bases, with 15 bases between them. DNA for the CDR3: TGTGCCAGCAGACACCCACAGGGTGGAGAGACCCAGTACTTC. Protein: CASRHPQGGETQYF.

The rearrangement links TRBV7-3 to TRBJ2-3; D is ambiguous. Trimming took off 1 base at V and 4 bases at J, with 9 bases between the two ends. Germline V CDR1 and CDR2: SGHTA, FQGTGA. The CDR3 sequence is 14 residues long. The CDR3 protein is CASSLSYEADTQYF. CDR3 in DNA: TGTGCCAGCAGCTTAAGTTACGAGGCAGATACGCAGTATTTT.

This clone has just a few counts. This chain connects TRBV18 to TRBJ2-1, with D perhaps given as TRBD1 or TRBD2 (6 bases each). CDR3 length: 17 residues. In germline, CDR1 is KGHSH, CDR2 LQKENI. Trimming took off 4 bases at V and 8 bases at J, with 24 bases between the two ends. The CDR3 here is CASSLKRRDNPSDEQFF. As DNA, the CDR3 is TGTGCCAGCTCACTCAAGCGCCGGGACAACCCTAGCGATGAGCAGTTCTTC.

This clone has more than one count but fewer than ten. V and J are TRBV29-1 and TRBJ2-1; the match to TRBD1 covers 10 bases. V was clipped by 6 bases and J by 3 bases; unmatched bases: 2. There are 13 residues in the CDR3. Germline assignment: CDR1 SQVTM and CDR2 ANQGSEA. As DNA, the CDR3 is TGCAGCGTGAGGGACAGGGGCTACAATGAGCAGTTCTTC. Translation: CSVRDRGYNEQFF.

This clone was seen a few times. The gene calls are TRBV28 and TRBJ2-3; TRBD1 matches 11 bases. Germline V gives CDR1 MDHEN, CDR2 SYDVKM. Germline trimming cut 4 bases from V and 6 bases from J; bases unmatched to any gene: 6. The CDR3 length is 15 residues. The CDR3 DNA is TGTGCCAGCAGTTCCGCTGGACAGGGGGCGGATACGCAGTATTTT. It encodes CASSSAGQGADTQYF.

The sample holds many counts of this clone. V usage is TRBV10-3 and J usage is TRBJ2-2; D remains unclear. Germline V gene sequence: CDR1 ENHRY, CDR2 SYGVKD. V lost 2 bases, J lost 10 bases, and 8 bases lay in between. The CDR3 is 12 residues long. CDR3 sequence: CAISERLEELFF. CDR3 nucleotides: TGTGCCATCAGTGAGCGGTTGGAGGAGCTGTTTTTT.